This T cell receptor (beta chain) originates from a study of blood T cells in healthy people across ages. Study results and caveats: Age advanced and TCR beta diversity per million T cells fell, roughly linearly. Because donor CMV status was unknown, expanded clonotype changes were possibly confounded. When set beside aged donors, long-lived donors presented more naive CD4+ cells and higher diversity.

Primers used in a second PCR of roughly 7 to 12 cycles were a sample-barcoded 5' primer and a J-beta primer mix. A single record per CDR3 protein comes from TCRdb applying MiXCR to the 5' RACE reads. The sample shows just over 800,000 distinct CDR3 sequences, 55% to 65% of them seen only once. Whenever a sample was processed, at least 6 million PBMCs were isolated. With 6 bases clipped from V and 4 bases from J, the junction kept 11 bases outside the gene matches. The CDR3 covers 15 residues. In germline, CDR1 is ENHRY, CDR2 SYGVKD. Details on this clonotype: Antigen: not known.

The TCR originated in a young man in good health. The chain couples TRBV10-3 to TRBJ2-7; TRBD1 agrees at 8 bases. The sample taken for sequencing was blood. For the CDR3, the DNA is TGTGCCATCAGCCAGACAGGGGTGGGAACTTACGAGCAGTACTTC. It translates to CAISQTGVGTYEQYF.